The T cell receptor (beta chain) under discussion was sequenced for a study of blood T cell repertoires in COVID-19. Study-level background: Acute and convalescent COVID-19 samples came from the United States, Italy and Spain. Sources were T cells, B-cell-depleted T cells, or PBMCs; the material itself was cDNA or gDNA.

Here immunoSEQ multiplex PCR was the method, and the copy in TCRdb shows in-frame clones only, minus some. The table includes 250,000 to 350,000 clones, 85% to 90% detected once. Cohorts were based on clinical histories the participants reported. The CDR3 has 13 amino acids. Between the trimmed V and J ends, which lost 6 bases and 1 base, there was a span of 10 bases. CDR1 and CDR2 from the germline V gene are MNHEY and SVGAGI. The material sequenced was PBMCs or T cells enriched from blood (not recorded which). The rearrangement links TRBV6-5 to TRBJ2-7, with a possible D match to TRBD2 (6 bases). The TCR comes from a young woman with acute COVID-19. In DNA form, the CDR3 reads TGTGCCAGCAGGCGGGACGGATCCTACGAGCAGTACTTC. This gives the protein CASRRDGSYEQYF.